These T cell receptor beta chains were read from a single sample in a study of cytomegalovirus exposure and HLA in healthy donors. Assay: immunoSEQ multiplex PCR; the TCRdb copy retains only in-frame clones and omits some. The sample lists 150,000 to 200,000 clones; roughly four fifths were seen once. Sequencing used PBMCs. Receptor source: a man aged 35 to 55 in good health and CMV-seronegative. CDR3s leave out the opening cysteine and the closing phenylalanine or tryptophan. Fields, in order: J gene, V gene, CDR3 protein.

TRBJ2-1,TRBV30,ARTGAGGRYNEQF
TRBJ1-2,TRBV25-1,ASTRAGDTNYGYT
TRBJ1-5,TRBV7-9,ASSLARNQPQH
TRBJ2-3,TRBV9,ASSQGTALATDTQY
TRBJ1-2,TRBV15,ATSRLQSGYGYT
TRBJ2-5,TRBV11-2,ASSLPTGETQY
TRBJ1-2,TRBV15,ATSIGDRSNYGYT
TRBJ2-7,TRBV28,ASSLNGASYEQY
TRBJ2-3,TRBV7-3,ASSPNYGTDTQY
TRBJ2-6,TRBV7-9,ASSLAGTAGANVLT
TRBJ2-3,TRBV19,ASSPMSDTQY
TRBJ1-1,TRBV11-3,ASSGGFNTEAF
TRBJ1-1,TRBV6-5,ASSPRTQGTEAF
TRBJ2-1,TRBV11-2,ASSLRIAPHNEQF
TRBJ2-7,TRBV28,ASSPGYEQY
TRBJ1-1,TRBV4-2,ASSQESAAGTEAF
TRBJ2-7,TRBV21-1,ASIQRILDPYEQY